This T cell receptor (beta chain) originates from a study of blood T cell repertoires in COVID-19. Authors' processing steps: Reference gene primer amplification in the assay estimated nucleated cell counts. Clones were read by immunoSEQ multiplex PCR, and TCRdb kept only the in-frame ones, dropping some. V, J and clone size are those of that table, while D and trimming were read from the DNA. The sample holds some 200,000 clones, around 79% seen once. Germline V gene lookup returns CDR1 SEHNR and CDR2 FQNEAQ (reference sequence). Trimming shortened V by 1 base and J by 12 bases, and 10 bases separated the two germline ends. The CDR3 has 12 residues.

The material sequenced was peripheral blood. The chain links TRBV7-9 to TRBJ2-1, with a weak D call TRBD2 (5 bases). The source of this sequence is a woman in her 70s with acute or convalescent COVID-19. The CDR3 protein is CASSLDRTAQFF. The CDR3 nucleotides are TGTGCCAGCAGCTTAGATAGGACTGCGCAGTTCTTC.